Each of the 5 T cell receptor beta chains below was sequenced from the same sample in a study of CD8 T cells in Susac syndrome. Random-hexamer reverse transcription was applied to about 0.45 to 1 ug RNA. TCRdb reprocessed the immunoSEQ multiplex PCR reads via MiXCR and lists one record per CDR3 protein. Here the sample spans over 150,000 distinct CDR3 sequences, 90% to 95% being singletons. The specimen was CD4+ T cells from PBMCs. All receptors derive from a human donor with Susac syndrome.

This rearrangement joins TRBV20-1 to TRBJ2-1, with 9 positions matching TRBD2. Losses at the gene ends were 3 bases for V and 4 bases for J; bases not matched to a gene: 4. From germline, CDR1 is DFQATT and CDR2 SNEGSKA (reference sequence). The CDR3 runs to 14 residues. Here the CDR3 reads CSASRLAEYNEQFF. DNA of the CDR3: TGCAGTGCTAGTAGACTAGCGGAGTACAATGAGCAGTTCTTC.

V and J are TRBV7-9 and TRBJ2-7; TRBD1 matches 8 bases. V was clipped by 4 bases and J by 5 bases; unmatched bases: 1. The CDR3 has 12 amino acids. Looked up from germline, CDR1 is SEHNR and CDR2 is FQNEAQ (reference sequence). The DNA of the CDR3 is TGTGCCAGCAGCTCGACAGGGGACGAGCAGTACTTC. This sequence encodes CASSSTGDEQYF.

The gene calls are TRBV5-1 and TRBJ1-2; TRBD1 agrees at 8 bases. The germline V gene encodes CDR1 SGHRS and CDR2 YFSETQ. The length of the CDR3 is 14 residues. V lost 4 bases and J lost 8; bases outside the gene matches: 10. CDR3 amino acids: CASSVDRASNGYTF. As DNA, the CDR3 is TGCGCCAGCAGCGTGGACAGGGCGTCAAACGGCTACACCTTC.

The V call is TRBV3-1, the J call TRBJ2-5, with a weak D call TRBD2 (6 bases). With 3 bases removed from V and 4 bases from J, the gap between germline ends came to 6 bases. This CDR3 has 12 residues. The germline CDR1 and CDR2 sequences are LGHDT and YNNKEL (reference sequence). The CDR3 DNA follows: TGTGCCAGCAGCCACGGGGGAGAGACCCAGTACTTC. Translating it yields CASSHGGETQYF.

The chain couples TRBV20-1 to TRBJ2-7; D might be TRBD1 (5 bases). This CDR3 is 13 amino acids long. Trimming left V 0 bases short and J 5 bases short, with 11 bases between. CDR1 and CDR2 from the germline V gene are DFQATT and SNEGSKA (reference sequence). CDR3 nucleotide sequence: TGCAGTGCTAGAGATAACAGGCGGCACGAGCAGTACTTC. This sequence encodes CSARDNRRHEQYF.